These 20 T cell receptor beta chains were all obtained from the same sample, sequenced in a study of blood T cell repertoires in COVID-19. Data came from immunoSEQ multiplex PCR; TCRdb stores just in-frame clones and leaves some out. Of a few hundred thousand clones listed, approximately 90% were seen once; the top ten hold just over 0.85%. Material: PBMCs or T cells enriched from blood (not recorded which). The receptors stem from a woman between 35 and 50 years old who had been exposed to COVID-19.

The chain links TRBV7-3 to TRBJ1-1; 7 bases line up with TRBD1. The germline V gene encodes CDR1 SGHTA and CDR2 FQGTGA. The CDR3 runs to 12 residues. With 4 bases clipped from V and 8 bases from J, the junction kept 4 bases outside the gene matches. The CDR3 here is CASSSPGQEAFF. In DNA, the CDR3 is TGTGCCAGCAGCTCGCCGGGACAGGAAGCTTTCTTT.

This clone occurred a few times. V gene TRBV29-1 combines with J gene TRBJ1-1, with D maybe TRBD1 (6 bases). Per germline, CDR1 SQVTM and CDR2 ANQGSEA. V shed 6 bases and J shed 6 bases, with 20 bases lying between them. The CDR3 covers 14 residues. The CDR3 coding sequence is TGCAGCGTACACAGGGCCCGACGAGGCCCTGAAGCTTTCTTT. Its translation: CSVHRARRGPEAFF.

The V and J genes are TRBV19 and TRBJ1-2; D is possibly TRBD1 (6 bases). CDR3 length equals 15 residues. Between the trimmed V and J ends, which lost 2 bases and 4 bases, there was a span of 14 bases. Germline values: CDR1 LNHDA, CDR2 SQIVND (reference sequence). In DNA form, the CDR3 reads TGTGCCAGTAGTATATTGGGGGCTTCAGGCTATGGCTACACCTTC. Translating gives CASSILGASGYGYTF. The entire variable domain, with the rest obtained from reference TRBV19 and TRBJ1-2, is as follows: DGGITQSPKYLFRKEGQNVTLSCEQNLNHDAMYWYRQDPGQGLRLIYYSQIVNDFQKGDIAEGYSVSREKKESFPLTVTSAQKNPTAFYLCASSILGASGYGYTFGSGTRLTVV.

This chain connects TRBV9 to TRBJ2-2, with D uncertain. The V end lost 1 base, the J end lost 0 bases, and 4 bases lay between the germline ends. Germline CDR1 and CDR2: SGDLS and YYNGEE. The CDR3 contains 14 residues. For the CDR3, the DNA is TGTGCCAGCAGCGTAACAACGAACACCGGGGAGCTGTTTTTT. The encoded protein is CASSVTTNTGELFF.

Regarding this clone: This CDR3 is also generated by other DNA sequences in the sample. The chain has TRBV5-6 and TRBJ2-3; a weak D match, TRBD1 (5 bases). V was shortened by 2 bases and J by 5 bases, with 9 bases between the two germline ends. This CDR3 is built from 13 residues. Germline loops: CDR1 SGHDT, CDR2 YYEEEE. CDR3 DNA sequence: TGTGCCAGCAGCTTCCAGGGTAGAGATACGCAGTATTTT. Translation gives CASSFQGRDTQYF.

This sequence joins TRBV2 and TRBJ1-1; TRBD1 is a possible D gene (5 bases). V lost 2 bases and J 0 bases, leaving 10 bases between the germline ends. This CDR3 spans 15 amino acids. Germline V gives CDR1 SNHLY, CDR2 FYNNEI. The CDR3 protein is CASSELRQMNTEAFF. CDR3 nucleotides: TGTGCCAGCAGTGAACTTAGACAGATGAACACTGAAGCTTTCTTT.

This clone was observed a single time. The chain has TRBV19 and TRBJ1-2; 7 bases align to TRBD1. Germline lookup yields CDR1 LNHDA and CDR2 SQIVND (reference sequence). This CDR3 has 13 amino acids. V lost 10 bases and J lost 8; bases outside the gene matches: 13. CDR3 nucleotide sequence: TGTGCCACCCTACCCAGGGGGGCGCGGGGCTACACCTTC. Protein product: CATLPRGARGYTF.

V and J are TRBV3-1 (or the pseudogene TRBV3-2) and TRBJ1-1; 9 nucleotides agree with TRBD1. The CDR3 loop spans 15 amino acids. The trim removed 0 bases at V and 5 bases at J, leaving 4 bases unmatched. The germline V gene has CDR1 LGHDT and CDR2 YNNKEL (reference sequence). Here the CDR3 DNA reads TGTGCCAGCAGCCAAGATGGACAGGGGAAAACTGAAGCTTTCTTT. This translates into CASSQDGQGKTEAFF.

This clone was detected once. The chain carries TRBV30 and TRBJ1-2; D gene unclear. V was clipped by 5 bases and J by 6 bases, with 13 bases between them. This CDR3 has 12 amino acids. Germline CDR1 and CDR2: GTSNPN and SVGIG (reference sequence). The CDR3 loop is CAWGGTYDGYTF. The CDR3 nucleotides are TGTGCCTGGGGTGGTACTTACGATGGCTACACCTTC. The variable domain in full, with the rest retrieved from reference TRBV30 and TRBJ1-2, is SQTIHQWPATLVQPVGSPLSLECTVEGTSNPNLYWYRQAAGRGLQLLFYSVGIGQISSEVPQNLSASRPQDRQFILSSKKLLLSDSGFYLCAWGGTYDGYTFGSGTRLTVV.

This rearrangement joins TRBV12-5 to TRBJ1-3, with TRBD1 as a possible D gene (6 bases). Trimming cost V 0 bases and J 4 bases, with 19 bases left between them. Germline V gene data show CDR1 as LGHNT and CDR2 as FRNRAP. The CDR3 loop spans 18 amino acids. The chain's CDR3 is CASGLVVNRDTTGNTIYF. The CDR3 DNA reads TGTGCTAGTGGTTTGGTGGTCAACCGGGACACGACAGGAAACACCATATATTTT.

V is TRBV6-1 and J is TRBJ1-5; 7 bases match TRBD1. Trimming cost V 1 base and J 7 bases; bases outside gene matches: 10. The CDR3 has 16 residues. Germline V gene lookup returns CDR1 MNHNS and CDR2 SASEGT. DNA for the CDR3: TGTGCCAGCAGTGAAGGACCCCTAGGGGGCCCGCAGCCCCAGCATTTT. Its translation: CASSEGPLGGPQPQHF.

The chain has TRBV29-1 and TRBJ1-4; 10 positions agree with TRBD1. The CDR3 has 13 amino acids. The ends lost 7 bases at V and 5 bases at J; junction bases unmatched: 4. Germline V CDR1 and CDR2: SQVTM, ANQGSEA. DNA for the CDR3: TGCAGCGCCCGACAGGGGGCAAATGAAAAACTGTTTTTT. This gives the protein CSARQGANEKLFF.

The chain links TRBV19 to TRBJ1-2; TRBD1 agrees at 9 bases. Germline V gene lookup returns CDR1 LNHDA and CDR2 SQIVND (reference sequence). The CDR3 runs to 14 residues. Germline trimming cut 5 bases from V and 2 bases from J; bases unmatched to any gene: 3. The CDR3 loop is CASSGQGINYGYTF. The DNA of the CDR3 is TGTGCCAGTAGTGGACAGGGGATAAACTATGGCTACACCTTC.

The CDR3 loop reads CASRGLKMDTEAFF. CDR3 in DNA: TGCGCCAGCAGAGGACTGAAGATGGACACTGAAGCTTTCTTT. J is TRBJ1-1 and V is TRBV5-1; D remains ambiguous. Per germline, CDR1 SGHRS and CDR2 YFSETQ. The V gene lost 5 bases and the J gene lost 3 bases, with 14 bases spanning the gap. This CDR3 is 14 amino acids long.

The chain is built from TRBV11-3 and TRBJ2-2, with TRBD2 as a possible D gene (5 bases). Germline CDR1 SGHNT, CDR2 YENEEA. This CDR3 region has 13 residues. V lost 5 bases and J lost 6, with 10 bases in between. In nucleotides, the CDR3 is TGTGCCAGCAGCCCGCGGGTGGCCGGGGAGCTGTTTTTT. This encodes CASSPRVAGELFF.

The gene calls are TRBV5-6 and TRBJ1-2, with a possible D match to TRBD1 (6 bases). Trimming pared 4 bases from V and 4 bases from J, leaving 17 bases between. The CDR3 contains 15 residues. The V gene's germline CDR1 is SGHDT and CDR2 YYEEEE. DNA for the CDR3: TGTGCCAGCAGCCGTGACAGGACCAACCCCTATGGCTACACCTTC. Its protein is CASSRDRTNPYGYTF.

The V gene is TRBV19, the J gene TRBJ2-2; tentatively, D is TRBD2 (5 bases). The CDR3 is 13 amino acids. Germline CDR1 and CDR2: LNHDA and SQIVND (reference sequence). Deletions cut 8 bases from V and 7 bases from J, with 14 bases between. CDR3 DNA: TGTGCCAGTGCCCGAAACGGGGTCGGGGAGCTGTTTTTT. Protein sequence: CASARNGVGELFF.

This clone was seen at least ten times. This chain links TRBV5-4 with TRBJ2-7, with 9 bases identical to TRBD2. V dropped 0 bases and J dropped 2; count of bases not matched to a gene: 3. Germline CDR1 and CDR2: SGHNT and YYREEE (reference sequence). This CDR3 is built from 15 residues. CDR3 amino acids: CASSLELAGPYEQYF. CDR3 nucleotide sequence: TGTGCCAGCAGCTTGGAGCTAGCGGGACCCTACGAGCAGTACTTC.

This chain uses TRBV3-1 (or the pseudogene TRBV3-2) with TRBJ1-3; D possibly corresponds to TRBD1 (5 bases). This CDR3 is built from 18 residues. Germline CDR1 and CDR2: LGHDT and YNNKEL (reference sequence). V gave up 1 base and J gave up 0 bases, with 16 bases separating them. The CDR3 reads CASSQVLMQGRSGNTIYF. DNA for the CDR3: TGTGCCAGCAGCCAAGTTCTCATGCAGGGTCGCTCTGGAAACACCATATATTTT.

This clone was observed a single time. V is TRBV19 and J is TRBJ1-2; D unresolved. The germline V gene encodes CDR1 LNHDA and CDR2 SQIVND (reference sequence). V dropped 6 bases and J dropped 7 bases, with 15 bases sitting between them. This CDR3 spans 13 amino acids. The CDR3 nucleotides are TGTGCCAGTAGCAGCCGGGGAATCGGTGGCTACACCTTC. Translated: CASSSRGIGGYTF. Full variable domain (missing parts from reference TRBV19 and TRBJ1-2): DGGITQSPKYLFRKEGQNVTLSCEQNLNHDAMYWYRQDPGQGLRLIYYSQIVNDFQKGDIAEGYSVSREKKESFPLTVTSAQKNPTAFYLCASSSRGIGGYTFGSGTRLTVV.